The 32 T cell receptor beta chains given below trace back to one sample, sequenced in a study of shared clonotypes between healthy human individuals. Produced via immunoSEQ multiplex PCR; TCRdb's table is partial and in-frame only. The sample contains 2,500,000 or so clones, approximately 92% of which appear only once. What was sequenced was naive CD4+ T cells sorted from blood. Subset described: CD45RA+ positively selected. Source of these receptors: a man younger than 30 in good health.

The chain carries TRBV6-5 and TRBJ1-1; the D gene is possibly TRBD1 (5 bases). The CDR3 loop spans 12 amino acids. The germline V gene has CDR1 MNHEY and CDR2 SVGAGI. The V end lost 8 bases, the J end lost 7 bases, and 14 bases lay between the germline ends. The CDR3 is CASGRGTDEAFF. The CDR3 DNA reads TGTGCCAGCGGTAGAGGGACGGATGAAGCTTTCTTT.

This sequence joins TRBV7-9 and TRBJ2-5; tentatively, D is TRBD1 or TRBD2 (9 bases each). V lost 2 bases and J lost 5, with 24 bases in between. The CDR3 consists of 18 residues. The germline CDR1 and CDR2 sequences are SEHNR and FQNEAQ (reference sequence). DNA for the CDR3: TGTGCCAGCAGCTTAATGACAGGGGGTAGCGGGAGCCGGGAGACCCAGTACTTC. Amino acid sequence: CASSLMTGGSGSRETQYF. The variable domain in full, completed from reference TRBV7-9 and TRBJ2-5, reads DTGVSQNPRHKITKRGQNVTFRCDPISEHNRLYWYRQTLGQGPEFLTYFQNEAQLEKSRLLSDRFSAERPKGSFSTLEIQRTEQGDSAMYLCASSLMTGGSGSRETQYFGPGTRLLVL.

The chain carries TRBV19 and TRBJ2-1, with 16 nucleotides matching TRBD2. Germline CDR1 LNHDA, CDR2 SQIVND (reference sequence). V was clipped by 5 bases and J by 10 bases; unmatched bases: 2. This CDR3 region has 14 residues. CDR3 region: CASSLGLAGGEQFF. The CDR3 region has the DNA TGTGCCAGTAGTTTGGGACTAGCGGGGGGGGAGCAGTTCTTC.

The V and J genes are TRBV2 and TRBJ1-5, with D perhaps TRBD1 (5 bases). CDR1 is SNHLY, CDR2 FYNNEI, per germline. CDR3 size: 16 residues. V lost 2 bases to trimming and J lost 0 bases, with 11 bases between them. CDR3 loop: CASSERGGYSNQPQHF. DNA for the CDR3: TGTGCCAGCAGTGAAAGGGGAGGTTATAGCAATCAGCCCCAGCATTTT.

In DNA, the CDR3 is TGTGCCAGCAGTGACTACGGGAGCTCCTACAATGAGCAGTTCTTC. It specifies CASSDYGSSYNEQFF. J is TRBJ2-1 and V is TRBV2; a weak D match, TRBD2 (6 bases). The CDR3 loop spans 15 amino acids. Germline V gives CDR1 SNHLY, CDR2 FYNNEI. Trimming took 3 bases from V and 0 from J, leaving 9 bases between them.

The chain recombines TRBV6-5 with TRBJ2-7; TRBD2 aligns across 7 bases. V dropped 5 bases and J dropped 1; count of bases not matched to a gene: 8. Germline loops: CDR1 MNHEY, CDR2 SVGAGI. This CDR3 is 15 amino acids long. CDR3 residues: CASSHTSDPSYEQYF. The CDR3 DNA sequence: TGTGCCAGCAGTCATACTAGCGACCCGTCCTACGAGCAGTACTTC.

This chain joins TRBV7-2 and TRBJ1-4; no definite D call. In germline, CDR1 is SGHTA, CDR2 FQGNSA. V was cut by 2 bases and J by 0 bases, with 13 bases left in between. This CDR3 is built from 17 residues. The CDR3 bases are TGTGCCAGCAGCTTAATGCGAGTATCTGCAACTAATGAAAAACTGTTTTTT. Amino acids: CASSLMRVSATNEKLFF.

V gene TRBV20-1 combines with J gene TRBJ1-1; D not certain. V was clipped by 4 bases and J by 11 bases, with 14 bases between them. The CDR3 loop spans 11 amino acids. Per the germline V gene, CDR1 is DFQATT and CDR2 is SNEGSKA (reference sequence). The CDR3 spells CSAIMNLGAFF. The CDR3 nucleotides read TGCAGTGCTATCATGAATCTCGGGGCTTTCTTT.

The chain employs TRBV10-3 and TRBJ2-3, with 7 bases lining up with TRBD1. CDR3 length equals 13 residues. V lost 10 bases and J lost 1; bases outside the gene matches: 5. Germline values: CDR1 ENHRY, CDR2 SYGVKD. The CDR3, as DNA: TGTGCCACCAGGGGGAGAGGCACAGATACGCAGTATTTT. Protein product: CATRGRGTDTQYF.

The chain combines TRBV6-5 with TRBJ2-2; tentative D call: TRBD1 (6 bases). Germline V gene data show CDR1 as MNHEY and CDR2 as SVGAGI. The CDR3 contains 13 residues. Trimming removed 5 bases at V and 6 bases at J, with 10 bases between. The CDR3, as DNA: TGTGCCAGCAGTACTTACAGGGCCGGGGAGCTGTTTTTT. Protein: CASSTYRAGELFF.

This clone was observed a single time. V is TRBV19 and J is TRBJ2-2, with D hard to call. This CDR3 is built from 15 residues. Germline V gene data show CDR1 as LNHDA and CDR2 as SQIVND (reference sequence). V lost 4 bases and J 1 base, leaving 10 bases between the germline ends. The CDR3 loop is CASSSNVLNTGELFF. CDR3 nucleotide sequence: TGTGCCAGTAGTAGTAATGTCCTGAACACCGGGGAGCTGTTTTTT.

The chain recombines TRBV7-2 with TRBJ2-7; the D is unclear. Germline V gene data show CDR1 as SGHTA and CDR2 as FQGNSA. The V end lost 5 bases, the J end lost 8 bases, and 22 bases lay between the germline ends. CDR3 length: 15 residues. The CDR3 spells CASSPILPPFNKQYF. In nucleotides, the CDR3 is TGTGCCAGCAGCCCAATCCTCCCTCCTTTCAATAAGCAGTACTTC.

The V gene is TRBV6-5, the J gene TRBJ2-5; 9 nucleotides align to TRBD1. CDR1 and CDR2 from the germline V gene are MNHEY and SVGAGI. Losses at the gene ends were 8 bases for V and 9 bases for J; bases not matched to a gene: 10. The CDR3 is made up of 13 amino acids. The CDR3 DNA reads as TGTGCCAGCCGTGGACAGGGGCGTGAGGCCCAGTACTTC. The encoded protein is CASRGQGREAQYF.

As regards this clone: This specimen includes other DNA sequences encoding the same CDR3. DNA for the CDR3: TGTGCCTGGAACGGAGGTGCCCCCTACAATGAGCAGTTCTTC. Translation: CAWNGGAPYNEQFF. V usage is TRBV30 and J usage is TRBJ2-1; perhaps TRBD2 as D (5 bases). Trimming pared 4 bases from V and 2 bases from J, leaving 12 bases between. Germline V gene data show CDR1 as GTSNPN and CDR2 as SVGIG (reference sequence). This CDR3 has 14 residues.

The chain has TRBV27 and TRBJ2-1, with D unresolved. V lost 1 base to trimming and J lost 5 bases, with 9 bases between them. The length of the CDR3 is 14 residues. CDR1 and CDR2 from the germline V gene are MNHEY and SMNVEV (reference sequence). This CDR3 reads CASSLFHVDNEQFF. In nucleotides, the CDR3 is TGTGCCAGCAGTTTATTCCATGTCGACAATGAGCAGTTCTTC.

The rearrangement links TRBV5-5 to TRBJ2-5, with D unclear. From germline, CDR1 is SGHKS and CDR2 YYEKEE (reference sequence). The CDR3 has 16 residues. Trimming left V 0 bases short and J 1 base short, with 13 bases between. The CDR3 loop reads CASSLGRTAVQETQYF. The CDR3 DNA sequence: TGTGCCAGCAGCTTGGGAAGGACGGCCGTCCAAGAGACCCAGTACTTC.

J is TRBJ2-3 and V is TRBV27, with 7 nucleotides matching TRBD1. The germline V gene has CDR1 MNHEY and CDR2 SMNVEV (reference sequence). After removal of 7 bases from V and 1 base from J, the junction contained 8 bases not matched to a gene. The CDR3 covers 15 residues. CDR3 coding DNA: TGTGCCAGCAAAACTGAAGGGGGCCGCACAGATACGCAGTATTTT. Its translation is CASKTEGGRTDTQYF.

CDR3 in DNA: TGTGCCAGCAGCTCCTCCAGCAATCAGCCCCAGCATTTT. Translated, it gives CASSSSSNQPQHF. The genes are TRBV5-6 and TRBJ1-5; D gene uncertain. This CDR3 spans 13 amino acids. V was shortened by 3 bases and J by 1 base, with 5 bases between the two germline ends. The germline V gene has CDR1 SGHDT and CDR2 YYEEEE. Using reference TRBV5-6 and TRBJ1-5 for the parts outside the CDR3, the full variable domain is DAGVTQSPTHLIKTRGQQVTLRCSPKSGHDTVSWYQQALGQGPQFIFQYYEEEERQRGNFPDRFSGHQFPNYSSELNVNALLLGDSALYLCASSSSSNQPQHFGDGTRLSIL.

The CDR3 is CASSLEANSYEQYF. DNA of the CDR3: TGTGCCAGCAGCTTAGAGGCAAATTCCTACGAGCAGTACTTC. V and J are TRBV7-9 and TRBJ2-7, with D hard to call. This CDR3 comprises 14 residues. Germline V lookup: CDR1 SEHNR, CDR2 FQNEAQ (reference sequence). Trimming pared 1 base from V and 1 base from J, leaving 8 bases between. Full variable domain (rest looked up from reference TRBV7-9 and TRBJ2-7): DTGVSQNPRHKITKRGQNVTFRCDPISEHNRLYWYRQTLGQGPEFLTYFQNEAQLEKSRLLSDRFSAERPKGSFSTLEIQRTEQGDSAMYLCASSLEANSYEQYFGPGTRLTVT.

Notes on this clone: The same CDR3 can be traced to other DNA sequences in this sample. The chain is built from TRBV29-1 and TRBJ2-3; 7 nucleotides line up with TRBD1. Trimming removed 3 bases from V and 5 bases from J; junction bases left unmatched: 2. Germline V CDR1 and CDR2: SQVTM, ANQGSEA. CDR3 length equals 12 residues. The CDR3 coding sequence is TGCAGCGTTGAGGCAGGGGGAGATACGCAGTATTTT. Translated: CSVEAGGDTQYF.

The chain uses TRBV5-6 and TRBJ2-3, with D possibly TRBD1 on 5 matching bases. Germline lookup yields CDR1 SGHDT and CDR2 YYEEEE. The V gene lost 4 bases and the J gene lost 0 bases, with 9 bases spanning the gap. The CDR3 sequence is 14 residues long. The chain's CDR3 is CASSPTASTDTQYF. For the CDR3, the DNA is TGTGCCAGCAGCCCGACAGCTAGCACAGATACGCAGTATTTT.

This clone was detected a few times. This rearrangement joins TRBV7-9 to TRBJ1-4, with D possibly matching TRBD1 (6 bases). The germline gives CDR1 SEHNR, CDR2 FQNEAQ (reference sequence). Trimming removed 10 bases from V and 3 bases from J, with 12 bases in between. CDR3 size: 13 residues. The CDR3 reads CAIEGGANEKLFF. The DNA of the CDR3 is TGTGCCATCGAGGGGGGTGCTAATGAAAAACTGTTTTTT.

This clone appeared once. The J gene is TRBJ2-7, the V gene TRBV19; perhaps TRBD1 as D (6 bases). Germline assignment: CDR1 LNHDA and CDR2 SQIVND (reference sequence). The CDR3 has 16 residues. V shed 3 bases and J shed 0 bases, with 15 bases lying between them. CDR3 amino acids: CASSMTGPRSSYEQYF. The CDR3 DNA reads TGTGCCAGTAGTATGACAGGACCTAGGAGCTCCTACGAGCAGTACTTC.

In this sample, this clone turned up a few times. The gene calls are TRBV19 and TRBJ1-1, with 9 positions matching TRBD1. V shed 4 bases and J 1 base; nucleotides not matched to a gene: 1. Germline CDR1 and CDR2: LNHDA and SQIVND (reference sequence). This CDR3 has 14 amino acids. CDR3 protein: CASSKTGGNTEAFF. For the CDR3, the DNA is TGTGCCAGTAGTAAGACAGGGGGGAACACTGAAGCTTTCTTT.

This clone appeared a single time. This chain joins TRBV10-3 and TRBJ2-1; 11 nucleotides align to TRBD2. CDR1 and CDR2 from the germline V gene are ENHRY and SYGVKD. This CDR3 is built from 16 residues. Trimming took 6 bases from V and 9 from J; bases not matched to a gene: 13. Written as DNA, the CDR3 is TGTGCCATCAGCCGAGCCGGGACTAGCGGAGGGATTGAGCAGTTCTTC. Translating it yields CAISRAGTSGGIEQFF.

V is TRBV4-1 and J is TRBJ1-5; D might be TRBD1 (5 bases). The germline CDR1 and CDR2 sequences are MGHRA and YSYEKL. Trimming removed 4 bases from V and 1 base from J, with 17 bases in between. The CDR3 contains 17 residues. The CDR3 coding sequence is TGCGCCAGCAGCCCGCTAGGATCCAGGGTCAGCAATCAGCCCCAGCATTTT. Translated, it gives CASSPLGSRVSNQPQHF.

The chain carries TRBV30 and TRBJ2-7, with 8 bases aligning to TRBD2. This CDR3 comprises 15 residues. Germline lookup yields CDR1 GTSNPN and CDR2 SVGIG (reference sequence). V was clipped by 4 bases and J by 0 bases; unmatched bases: 8. CDR3 DNA sequence: TGTGCCTGGACGGTAGCGGGGTCGGGCTCCTACGAGCAGTACTTC. Translation gives CAWTVAGSGSYEQYF.

The chain carries TRBV14 and TRBJ2-3; perhaps TRBD1 as D (6 bases). Between the trimmed V and J ends, which lost 0 bases and 5 bases, there was a span of 12 bases. CDR1 and CDR2 (germline): SGHDN, FVKESK. This CDR3 contains 15 residues. The CDR3 here is CASSQDWGPIDTQYF. In nucleotides, the CDR3 is TGTGCCAGCAGCCAAGACTGGGGGCCCATAGATACGCAGTATTTT.

This chain joins TRBV4-3 and TRBJ1-2; 7 bases line up with TRBD1. The germline V gene has CDR1 LGHNA and CDR2 YSLEER. The V segment lost 0 bases and the J segment 4 bases; nucleotides outside the gene matches: 5. The CDR3 contains 15 residues. CDR3 bases: TGCGCCAGCAGCCAAGAGACAGGGACTAGCTATGGCTACACCTTC. Residues: CASSQETGTSYGYTF.

The V gene is TRBV5-1, the J gene TRBJ2-6; the D is unclear. CDR1 is SGHRS, CDR2 YFSETQ, per germline. Trimming took 4 bases from V and 0 from J, leaving 11 bases between them. The CDR3 has 16 residues. The CDR3 bases are TGCGCCAGCAGCCCTACCGACGCCTCTGGGGCCAACGTCCTGACTTTC. Its translation: CASSPTDASGANVLTF.

This rearrangement joins TRBV5-1 to TRBJ2-6; a weak D match, TRBD1 (6 bases). Germline V CDR1 and CDR2: SGHRS, YFSETQ. There are 17 residues in the CDR3. Trimming shortened V by 0 bases and J by 2 bases, and 12 bases separated the two germline ends. The DNA of the CDR3 is TGCGCCAGCAGCTTGGGAACAGGGCCCCCTGGGGCCAACGTCCTGACTTTC. Translation gives CASSLGTGPPGANVLTF.

The genes are TRBV6-1 and TRBJ2-5; TRBD2 matches at 15 bases. Germline trimming cut 0 bases from V and 3 bases from J; bases unmatched to any gene: 5. Germline V lookup: CDR1 MNHNS, CDR2 SASEGT. This CDR3 spans 18 amino acids. The CDR3: CASSEAPGLAGGKETQYF. Here the CDR3 DNA reads TGTGCCAGCAGTGAAGCACCGGGACTAGCGGGGGGCAAAGAGACCCAGTACTTC.